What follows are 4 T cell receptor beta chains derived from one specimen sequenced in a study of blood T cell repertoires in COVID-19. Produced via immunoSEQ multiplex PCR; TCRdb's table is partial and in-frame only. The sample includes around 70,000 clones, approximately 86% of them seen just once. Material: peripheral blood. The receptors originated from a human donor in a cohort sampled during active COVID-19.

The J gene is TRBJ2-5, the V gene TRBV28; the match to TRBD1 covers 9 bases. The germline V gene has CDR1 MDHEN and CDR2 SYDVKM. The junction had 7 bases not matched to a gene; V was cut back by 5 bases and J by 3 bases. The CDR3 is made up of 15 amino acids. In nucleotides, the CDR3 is TGTGCCAGCAGTCCCGGGGGACAGGGAGAAGAGACCCAGTACTTC. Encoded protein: CASSPGGQGEETQYF.

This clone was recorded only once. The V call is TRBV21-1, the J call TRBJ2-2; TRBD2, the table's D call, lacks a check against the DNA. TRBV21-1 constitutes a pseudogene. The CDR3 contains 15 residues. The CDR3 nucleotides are TGTGCCAGCAGTGAGGTGAGGGTGGAGAGCGGGGAGCTGTTTTTT. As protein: CASSEVRVESGELFF.

For the CDR3, the DNA is TGTGCCAGCAGTGAAGTCGCAGACAGGGGATCCACCTTC. Translating gives CASSEVADRGSTF. The rearrangement links TRBV6-1 to TRBJ1-2; 8 nucleotides match TRBD1. The germline CDR1 and CDR2 sequences are MNHNS and SASEGT. V gave up 1 base and J gave up 13 bases; unmatched junction bases: 8. The CDR3 extends over 13 amino acids.

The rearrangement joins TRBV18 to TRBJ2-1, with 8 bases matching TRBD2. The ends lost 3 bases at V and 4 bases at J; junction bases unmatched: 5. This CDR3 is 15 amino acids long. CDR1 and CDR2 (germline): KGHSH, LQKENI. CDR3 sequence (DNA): TGTGCCAGCTCACCGGAGCGGGGGATTTACAATGAGCAGTTCTTC. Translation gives CASSPERGIYNEQFF.